The sequence of this T cell receptor beta chain was determined in a study of blood T cell repertoires in COVID-19. Assay: immunoSEQ multiplex PCR; the TCRdb copy retains only in-frame clones and omits some. The data hold under 150,000 clones, with more than 80% observed a single time. Germline CDR1 and CDR2: SNHLY and FYNNEI. Trimming took off 6 bases at V and 1 base at J, with 13 bases between the two ends. The length of the CDR3 is 15 residues. This receptor was identified in a woman aged 60-75 years with COVID-19, enrolled during active disease. The rearrangement uses TRBV2 and TRBJ1-5; maybe TRBD1 (6 bases). Sequenced sample: peripheral blood. The CDR3 spells CASRDSTGSNQPQHF. The CDR3 bases are TGTGCCAGCAGAGATTCCACAGGGAGCAATCAGCCCCAGCATTTT.